This T cell receptor (beta chain) is from a study of a mutant IDH1 vaccine in newly diagnosed glioma. The wider study: The treated group averaged roughly 40 years old and was 62.5% male, approximately 38% female. Pretreatment consisted of radiotherapy, temozolomide, or both, with most receiving both.

Regarding time point: baseline, week 1 (first vaccination visit). Described treatment: pre-vaccination baseline after standard-of-care therapy. New WHO grade 3 or 4 astrocytomas that were IDH1-mutant and ATRX-lost occurred in the donors. Comment on this clone: Its matching antigen is unknown.

Trimming removed 10 bases from V and 4 bases from J, with 19 bases in between. The CDR3 is 14 amino acids. From germline, CDR1 is MNHNY and CDR2 SVGAGI (reference sequence). Only in-frame clones appear in the TCRdb table, and some are missing; sequencing was by immunoSEQ multiplex PCR. Among 40,000 or so clones listed, roughly 90% were seen once. General observations from the study: In about 94% of patients, immune responses induced by the vaccine occurred.

Here the sequenced sample was PBMCs, taken from a glioma patient treated with radiotherapy, temozolomide or both. The V call is TRBV6-6, the J call TRBJ1-1, with D possibly TRBD1 on 5 matching bases. This clonotype originated in a man between 18 and 35 years old with glioma. The CDR3 nucleotides read TGTGCCACGACCTTGGGGCCCGTCTTCACTGAAGCTTTCTTT. This codes for CATTLGPVFTEAFF.